What follows are 4 T cell receptor beta chains derived from one specimen sequenced in a study of shared clonotypes between healthy human individuals. This table comes from immunoSEQ multiplex PCR, and its TCRdb copy is limited to in-frame clones, with some not included. This table holds about 1 million clones, roughly 75% found once. Sequencing input: memory CD4+ T cells sorted from blood. The sample's subset: CD45RA-negative fraction. The receptors come from a man younger than 35 in good health.

The chain links TRBV7-2 to TRBJ2-3; 9 bases align to TRBD2. The CDR3 has 16 residues. The germline gives CDR1 SGHTA, CDR2 FQGNSA. Trimming cost V 1 base and J 0 bases; bases outside gene matches: 2. CDR3 region: CASSLELAGSTDTQYF. CDR3 in DNA: TGTGCCAGCAGCTTAGAACTAGCGGGTAGCACAGATACGCAGTATTTT.

This chain connects TRBV7-2 to TRBJ2-3; D is uncertain. The germline gives CDR1 SGHTA, CDR2 FQGNSA. The CDR3 is 13 residues long. Trimming removed 5 bases at V and 0 bases at J, with 6 bases between. Here the CDR3 reads CASSARSTDTQYF. CDR3 in DNA: TGTGCCAGCAGCGCCCGAAGCACAGATACGCAGTATTTT.

This clone occurred once. The gene calls are TRBV2 and TRBJ2-7, with 7 nucleotides matching TRBD2. Germline V gene sequence: CDR1 SNHLY, CDR2 FYNNEI. The CDR3 is made up of 14 amino acids. The junction had 7 bases not matched to a gene; V was cut back by 8 bases and J by 0 bases. The CDR3, as DNA: TGTGCCAGCTCTAGCGGAGGGAGCTCCTACGAGCAGTACTTC. Amino acids: CASSSGGSSYEQYF.

The table lists this clone with a count of one. J is TRBJ1-2 and V is TRBV7-9, with TRBD1 matching 7 bases. Germline V CDR1 and CDR2: SEHNR, FQNEAQ (reference sequence). The ends lost 7 bases at V and 2 bases at J; junction bases unmatched: 10. The CDR3 spans 15 residues. The CDR3 region is CASTPTGQLNYGYTF. CDR3 sequence (DNA): TGTGCCAGCACGCCAACGGGACAGCTCAACTATGGCTACACCTTC.